These T cell receptor beta chains were read from a single sample in a study of OX40 agonist ivuxolimab in advanced cancers. The method was immunoSEQ multiplex PCR; TCRdb's version includes in-frame clones alone and lacks a portion of them. The sample comprises about 67,000 clones, 87% of which are singletons, and 3.5% to 5% rests with the top ten. The material was CD4+ or CD8+ T cells sorted from blood, obtained in a trial of the OX40 agonist ivuxolimab. The receptors derive from an adult with an advanced solid tumor such as melanoma, head and neck, liver or kidney cancer. CDR3s include the opening cysteine and the closing phenylalanine or tryptophan. A D gene is named only where the DNA matches it firmly. Expanded clones are given a class, and other clones once, few, many or no size at all.

V	size	J	D	CDR3	DNA
TRBV5-1	.	TRBJ2-7	.	CASHPSEKAYEQYF	TGCGCCAGTCACCCCAGCGAGAAGGCCTACGAGCAGTACTTC
TRBV5-4	.	TRBJ2-5	TRBD2	CASSLGSAGETQYF	TGTGCCAGCAGCTTGGGATCAGCGGGGGAGACCCAGTACTTC
TRBV27	.	TRBJ1-1	TRBD1	CASSPYMDRGDTEAFF	TGTGCCAGCAGTCCTTACATGGACAGGGGCGACACTGAAGCTTTCTTT
TRBV2	.	TRBJ1-5	.	CASTIQGFGQPQHF	TGTGCCAGCACCATACAGGGTTTCGGACAGCCCCAGCATTTT
TRBV19	few	TRBJ1-2	.	CASSLEYNLGYTF	TGTGCCAGTAGTTTAGAATACAACCTCGGCTACACCTTC
TRBV28	once	TRBJ2-7	.	CASRPHTEGHEQYF	TGTGCCAGCAGACCGCATACCGAGGGTCACGAGCAGTACTTC
TRBV6-6	.	TRBJ1-2	.	CASSFRTAAYGYTF	TGTGCCAGCAGTTTCCGGACAGCCGCCTATGGCTACACCTTC
TRBV11-3	.	TRBJ2-2	TRBD2	CASSLAGGRAATGELFF	TGTGCCAGCAGCTTAGCTGGCGGGAGGGCCGCCACCGGGGAGCTGTTTTTT
TRBV6-5	.	TRBJ2-5	.	CASSYSNSGETQYF	TGTGCCAGCAGTTACTCGAATTCTGGAGAGACCCAGTACTTC
TRBV19	.	TRBJ1-1	.	CASKVLEGRMNTEAFF	TGTGCCAGTAAGGTGTTGGAGGGACGTATGAACACTGAAGCTTTCTTT
TRBV7-8	.	TRBJ1-5	.	CASSLGSPGRPLHF	TGTGCCAGCAGCCTAGGGTCTCCGGGACGCCCTCTGCATTTT
TRBV6-1	.	TRBJ1-5	.	CASNRDQPQHF	TGTGCCAGCAACAGGGATCAGCCCCAGCATTTT
TRBV29-1	.	TRBJ1-5	TRBD1	CSVGETGGGQPQHF	TGCAGCGTTGGGGAGACAGGGGGCGGTCAGCCCCAGCATTTT
TRBV7-2	few	TRBJ1-5	.	CASSPGSFQVNQPQHF	TGTGCCAGCAGTCCAGGGTCGTTCCAGGTTAATCAGCCCCAGCATTTT
TRBV19	.	TRBJ2-7	TRBD1	CASREQQGRTYEQYF	TGTGCCAGTAGGGAGCAACAGGGGAGAACCTACGAGCAGTACTTC
TRBV20-1	few	TRBJ2-7	.	CSAKPAYEQYF	TGCAGTGCGAAGCCCGCCTACGAGCAGTACTTC
TRBV6-1	.	TRBJ1-4	TRBD1	CASRGQGGRQKLFF	TGTGCCAGCAGGGGACAGGGAGGAAGGCAAAAACTGTTTTTT
TRBV2	.	TRBJ2-7	.	CASSEFVYEQYF	TGTGCCAGCAGTGAATTTGTCTACGAGCAGTACTTC
TRBV25-1	once	TRBJ2-1	.	CASSRPGHPYNEQFF	TGTGCCAGCAGCCGCCCGGGACACCCTTACAATGAGCAGTTCTTC
TRBV2	.	TRBJ1-1	.	CASSEAWLRTSKTEAFF	TGTGCCAGCAGTGAAGCGTGGCTGAGGACGTCAAAGACTGAAGCTTTCTTT
TRBV7-2	once	TRBJ2-7	.	CASSSGLQSYEQYF	TGTGCCAGCAGCTCGGGACTCCAATCCTACGAGCAGTACTTC
TRBV10-1	.	TRBJ2-7	.	CASTRGRDEQYF	TGCGCCAGCACGCGGGGGCGGGACGAGCAGTACTTC
TRBV7-2	.	TRBJ1-6	.	CASSGSRVDGSPLHF	TGTGCCAGCAGCGGCTCCAGGGTAGACGGGTCACCCCTCCACTTT
TRBV29-1	once	TRBJ2-3	TRBD1	CSVEAGQGAADTQYF	TGCAGCGTTGAAGCCGGACAGGGGGCCGCGGATACGCAGTATTTT
TRBV5-5	.	TRBJ2-7	.	CASTKSGWGLSSYEQYF	TGTGCCAGCACCAAATCGGGGTGGGGACTGAGCTCCTACGAGCAGTACTTC
TRBV7-2	.	TRBJ2-6	.	CASSLLRASNVLTF	TGTGCCAGCAGCTTATTAAGGGCCTCCAACGTCCTGACTTTC
TRBV28	once	TRBJ1-6	TRBD1	CASSSPDRAGDSPLHF	TGTGCCAGCAGTTCCCCGGACAGGGCGGGCGATTCACCCCTCCACTTT
TRBV5-1	.	TRBJ2-3	.	CASSLEYRESADTQYF	TGCGCCAGCAGCCTAGAGTACAGGGAGTCCGCAGATACGCAGTATTTT
TRBV4-3	.	TRBJ1-2	TRBD1	CASSQRTGTNYGYTF	TGCGCCAGCAGCCAACGGACAGGGACTAACTATGGCTACACCTTC
TRBV5-1	.	TRBJ2-4	.	CASSLVGSAKNIQYF	TGCGCCAGCAGCTTGGTGGGTTCAGCCAAAAACATTCAGTACTTC
TRBV7-9	once	TRBJ1-1	.	CASSYPLVMNTEAFF	TGTGCCAGCAGCTACCCCCTCGTTATGAACACTGAAGCTTTCTTT
TRBV28	.	TRBJ1-6	.	CASGDPGPGSPLHF	TGTGCCAGCGGGGATCCGGGGCCGGGTTCACCCCTCCACTTT
TRBV5-4	.	TRBJ1-1	.	CASSQEIEGDGEAFF	TGTGCCAGCAGCCAAGAAATTGAGGGGGACGGTGAAGCTTTCTTT
TRBV30	.	TRBJ1-2	TRBD1	CAWSKTGGGYGYTF	TGTGCCTGGAGTAAAACAGGGGGCGGCTATGGCTACACCTTC
TRBV20-1	.	TRBJ2-4	.	CSALPGLIQYF	TGCAGTGCTCTCCCCGGACTCATTCAGTACTTC
TRBV5-6	.	TRBJ1-5	TRBD1	CASSTQGAGNQPQHF	TGTGCCAGCAGCACACAGGGGGCTGGCAATCAGCCCCAGCATTTT
TRBV25-1	.	TRBJ2-5	.	CASSEYNPVTQYF	TGTGCCAGCAGTGAATATAACCCTGTGACCCAGTACTTC
TRBV28	once	TRBJ1-2	.	CASSLGTSGGGTF	TGTGCCAGCAGTTTAGGGACTTCTGGTGGTGGCACCTTC
TRBV28	.	TRBJ2-2	TRBD1	CASSPGTVNTGELFF	TGTGCCAGCAGTCCCGGGACAGTGAACACCGGGGAGCTGTTTTTT
TRBV6-6	.	TRBJ2-1	.	CASSYATGTSNEQFF	TGTGCCAGCAGTTACGCTACCGGGACATCGAATGAGCAGTTCTTC
TRBV5-6	.	TRBJ2-3	.	CASSLRGSADTQYF	TGTGCCAGCAGCCTCAGGGGAAGCGCAGATACGCAGTATTTT
TRBV7-2	.	TRBJ1-6	.	CASSPFASNSPLHF	TGTGCCAGCAGCCCCTTTGCCAGTAATTCACCCCTCCACTTT
TRBV19	.	TRBJ2-7	.	CASSISSTTYEQYF	TGTGCCAGTAGTATCTCAAGTACCACCTACGAGCAGTACTTC